The T cell receptor (beta chain) under discussion was sequenced for a study of T cells in Graves' hyperthyroidism and ophthalmopathy (dated by TCRdb to about 2019). Some background on the complete study: Peripheral blood was collected at initial diagnosis, before any treatment. To identify TCR V-J signatures that set the groups apart, the researchers used a discovery cohort of 100 patients, made up of approximately 43 with Graves' ophthalmopathy and 57 with stable Graves' hyperthyroidism. Whether ophthalmopathy could be predicted prospectively was tested in an independent validation cohort made up of roughly 19 hyperthyroidism patients plus 17 patients who later progressed to ophthalmopathy. For training and testing, the 80 to 100 patients in the discovery cohort were randomly divided in a 7:3 ratio. Thyroid tissue and blood T-cell repertoires from about six Graves' hyperthyroidism patients were also compared in the study. After sampling, hyperthyroidism patients received methimazole starting at 30 mg daily, and ophthalmopathy patients received high-dose intravenous methylprednisolone. TCR Vbeta CDR3 sequencing of approximately 140 peripheral blood samples (fewer than 45 ophthalmopathy, 75 or so hyperthyroidism and approximately 17 progressor patients) is reported in the paper.

TCR beta CDR3 regions were amplified from RNA transcripts. The TCR CDR3 was subjected to a first round of RT-PCR using the HTBI primer set and the Qiagen OneStep RT-PCR kit. Libraries were constructed in a second round of multiplex PCR, after which size selection and purification were carried out. Sequencing of the libraries was done on an Illumina HiSeq2000 using paired-end 100 bp reads. From the authors' description of their analysis: SOAPnuke was used to process the raw data, throwing out any read that contained adapters or uncalled bases, had a mean Phred below 15, or lacked an exact constant-primer or identifier match. COPE v1.2.5 was used to merge high-quality paired reads, and clonotypes were defined as unique nucleotide sequences. MiTCR v1.1 was used to align clonotypes to the IMGT TRBV, TRBD and TRBJ reference segments. Only V-J combinations with frequency above 0.0001, covering 99.2% of repertoires, were analysed. The TCS score was defined as F50 (clonal expansion) divided by E x V (chaos), with BLOSUM62-based TCRdist calculated between CDR3 peptides within each V-J. Welch's t-statistics and random forest reduced just over 500 V-J features to around 14, which were used in a naive Bayes classifier (R e1071). TCRdb reprocessed the public reads (quality trimming at Q25 with fastp, clone calling with MiXCR) and kept in-frame beta chains. Each CDR3 protein appears once, grouped with its most common genes and DNA. TCRdb's processing, not the study's, gives the V and J calls here. This sample holds 500,000 to 550,000 distinct CDR3 sequences; around 20% were observed only once. The top ten constitute 47% of the sample.

The paper as a whole reports these results and caveats: Most expanded thyroid clonotypes (frequency above 0.001) were also detected in blood, a finding suggesting that blood repertoires may reflect thyroid immune responses. No statistical method was used to fix the sample size in advance, and group allocation was not hidden from the investigators. In validation, the model predicted progression to ophthalmopathy a median of around six months before onset, with roughly 70% sensitivity and nearly 75% specificity. Ophthalmopathy was separated from stable hyperthyroidism by a 13 V-J signature model, with around 90% sensitivity and 81% to 83% specificity obtained in cross-validation and 80%/75% obtained in testing.

The CDR3 covers 11 residues, taking in both the cysteine and the phenylalanine. Just CDR3 DNA is preserved here, 33 bases in frame from base 1. Between the V and J ends, shortened by 4 bases and 6 bases respectively, the junction contains 6 bases. Looking up the germline V gene (reference sequence) yields CDR1 MNHEY and CDR2 SMNVEV. Ophthalmopathy patients had moderately to severely active disease, Clinical Activity Score of at least 3, NOSPECS grade of at least 4, and duration under 3 months. Patients with uncontrolled infections, other autoimmune diseases, pregnancy or lactation were excluded. Diagnoses were established on the basis of clinical symptoms, serum thyroxine and TRAb, thyroid ultrasound, and orbital computed tomography. PBMCs were separated from roughly 10 ml of fresh peripheral blood using Ficoll-Paque density gradient centrifugation. Total RNA was extracted with Trizol reagent, and quality was checked on an Agilent 2100 Bioanalyzer.

This clonotype was counted between two and nine times. Its target antigen remains unknown. No per-base quality is available; no much larger clone lies one base away. This receptor was identified in a man aged 35 to 55 with Graves' ophthalmopathy. This sequence uses TRBV27 and TRBJ1-1; no D segment can be confidently identified. The sample comprised blood. The CDR3 protein: CASSSTAEAFF. The nucleotides read TGTGCCAGCAGTTCTACGGCTGAAGCTTTCTTT.